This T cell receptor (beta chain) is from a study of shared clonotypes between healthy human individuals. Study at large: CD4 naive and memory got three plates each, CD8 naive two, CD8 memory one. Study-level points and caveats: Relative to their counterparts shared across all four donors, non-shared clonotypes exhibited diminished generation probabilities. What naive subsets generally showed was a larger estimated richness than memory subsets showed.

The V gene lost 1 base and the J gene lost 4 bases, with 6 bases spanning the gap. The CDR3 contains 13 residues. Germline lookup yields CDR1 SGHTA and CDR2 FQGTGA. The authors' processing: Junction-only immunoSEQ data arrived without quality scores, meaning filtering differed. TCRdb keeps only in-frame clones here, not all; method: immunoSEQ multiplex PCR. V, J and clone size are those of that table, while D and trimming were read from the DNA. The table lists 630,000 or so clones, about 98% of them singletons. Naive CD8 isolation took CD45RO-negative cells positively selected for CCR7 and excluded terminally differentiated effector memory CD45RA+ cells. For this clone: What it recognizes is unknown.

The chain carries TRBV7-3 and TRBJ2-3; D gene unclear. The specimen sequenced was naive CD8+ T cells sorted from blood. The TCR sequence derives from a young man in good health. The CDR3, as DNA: TGTGCCAGCAGCTTAATCCCAGCAGATACGCAGTATTTT. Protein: CASSLIPADTQYF.